This TCR beta chain came from a study of blood T cell repertoires in COVID-19. The wider study: COVID-19 samples, acute and convalescent, were from the United States, Italy and Spain. The cDNA or gDNA used as material had been derived from T cells, B-cell-depleted T cells, or PBMCs.

Germline V gives CDR1 SGHNT, CDR2 YYREEE (reference sequence). The trim removed 0 bases at V and 5 bases at J, leaving 5 bases unmatched. The CDR3 runs to 16 residues. Per the study methods: Counts of nucleated cells, estimated from reference gene primer amplification, were obtained. Using immunoSEQ multiplex PCR, the repertoire was profiled, and TCRdb retains in-frame clones only, with some absent. The DNA was the basis for D and trimming; V, J and clone size are from that table. The table records some 58,000 clones, 90% of them present only once. The source material was peripheral blood. This TCR came from a man aged 40-55 years with acute or convalescent COVID-19. The rearrangement links TRBV5-4 to TRBJ2-2, with TRBD2 matching over 9 bases. CDR3 protein: CASSLERLAGTGELFF. For the CDR3, the DNA is TGTGCCAGCAGCTTGGAACGGCTAGCGGGGACCGGGGAGCTGTTTTTT.